This T cell receptor beta chain came from a study of T cell responses to AZD1222 COVID-19 vaccine. The study's findings and limits: Regions 160-218 and 743-854 held dominance among vaccine-associated CD4 TCRs, which spanned spike. Samples come after the peak T cell response, not at day 14. Among AZD1222 vaccinees, only five to seven were seropositive at baseline.

In the case of this clone: The antigen is undetermined.

Second doses were pooled across both intervals (about 4 or about 12 weeks). Only in-frame clones appear in the TCRdb table, and some are missing; sequencing was by immunoSEQ multiplex PCR. This table holds 170,000 or so clones, around 90% found once. Between the trimmed V and J ends, which lost 0 bases and 0 bases, there was a span of 9 bases. Germline V gene data show CDR1 as MRHNA and CDR2 as SNTAGT. The CDR3 is 16 amino acids. This receptor was obtained from an adult who received the AZD1222 COVID-19 vaccine. This sample comprised peripheral blood, obtained 28 days after the second AZD1222 dose. The rearrangement links TRBV6-4 to TRBJ2-4; D not resolved. This CDR3 is CASSDSNWEAKNIQYF. CDR3 nucleotides: TGTGCCAGCAGTGACTCGAATTGGGAAGCCAAAAACATTCAGTACTTC.